The 9 T cell receptor beta chains in this list originate from one sample, sequenced in a study of shared clonotypes between healthy human individuals. Repertoires were generated with immunoSEQ multiplex PCR, while TCRdb's copy carries only in-frame clones and drops some. The data show about 2.4 million clones, approximately 94% seen once. Sequencing was done on a sample of naive CD4+ T cells from PBMCs. Sample subset: CD45RA+ positively selected. These receptors all come from a man between 18 and 29 years old in good health. Some clones in this sample may be carry-over from other donors' samples.

The chain's CDR3 is CAISESGGAIYGYTF. The CDR3 coding sequence is TGTGCCATCAGTGAGTCTGGGGGCGCCATCTATGGCTACACCTTC. This sequence joins TRBV10-3 and TRBJ1-2; tentative D call: TRBD1 (6 bases). This CDR3 region has 15 residues. The germline V gene encodes CDR1 ENHRY and CDR2 SYGVKD. Trimming took 0 bases from V and 4 from J, leaving 12 bases between them.

The table lists this clone with a count of one. The rearrangement links TRBV7-9 to TRBJ1-2; D not certain. The V gene's germline CDR1 is SEHNR and CDR2 FQNEAQ (reference sequence). The CDR3 has 13 residues. V was clipped by 1 base and J by 8 bases, with 11 bases between them. CDR3 DNA: TGTGCCAGCAGCTTAGACGTTCGAGGGGGCTACACCTTC. Its translation is CASSLDVRGGYTF.

In this sample, this clone turned up once. The V and J genes are TRBV5-1 and TRBJ2-5, with TRBD1 as a possible D gene (5 bases). Germline assignment: CDR1 SGHRS and CDR2 YFSETQ. The CDR3 loop spans 15 amino acids. Trimming left V 1 base short and J 5 bases short, with 15 bases between. CDR3 sequence: CASSLFPQGGETQYF. The CDR3 DNA is TGCGCCAGCAGCTTGTTTCCCCAGGGCGGCGAGACCCAGTACTTC.

This CDR3 is CASSTRGSTNEQFF. The CDR3 DNA reads as TGTGCCAGTAGTACCCGGGGTAGTACAAATGAGCAGTTCTTC. The V gene is TRBV19, the J gene TRBJ2-1; TRBD2 might be the D (5 bases). CDR3 length: 14 amino acids. The germline V gene has CDR1 LNHDA and CDR2 SQIVND (reference sequence). With 4 bases removed from V and 7 bases from J, the gap between germline ends came to 14 bases.

The V call is TRBV14, the J call TRBJ1-4; D ambiguous. The germline V gene has CDR1 SGHDN and CDR2 FVKESK. CDR3 length: 15 residues. The V end lost 0 bases, the J end lost 7 bases, and 12 bases lay between the germline ends. The CDR3 loop is CASSQDIGYGEKLFF. The CDR3, as DNA: TGTGCCAGCAGCCAAGATATCGGTTACGGTGAAAAACTGTTTTTT.

The chain carries TRBV5-1 and TRBJ2-2; D perhaps matches TRBD1 (6 bases). This CDR3 contains 16 residues. The germline V gene encodes CDR1 SGHRS and CDR2 YFSETQ. V lost 3 bases and J 5 bases, leaving 17 bases between the germline ends. Written as DNA, the CDR3 is TGCGCCAGCAGCTCCTCCACAGGGTGGGCTACCGGGGAGCTGTTTTTT. Translated, it gives CASSSSTGWATGELFF.

This chain joins TRBV18 and TRBJ2-2; no firm D call. The V gene lost 1 base and the J gene lost 4 bases, with 16 bases spanning the gap. The CDR3 is 17 residues long. In germline, CDR1 is KGHSH, CDR2 LQKENI. CDR3 sequence: CASSPLFTLGGTGELFF. The CDR3 DNA is TGTGCCAGCTCACCACTCTTTACTCTGGGCGGCACCGGGGAGCTGTTTTTT. Combining the CDR3 with reference TRBV18 and TRBJ2-2 gives the whole variable domain NAGVMQNPRHLVRRRGQEARLRCSPMKGHSHVYWYRQLPEEGLKFMVYLQKENIIDESGMPKERFSAEFPKEGPSILRIQQVVRGDSAAYFCASSPLFTLGGTGELFFGEGSRLTVL.

V is TRBV29-1 and J is TRBJ2-4; D uncertain. V was pared by 6 bases and J by 0 bases, with 12 bases between. CDR1 SQVTM and CDR2 ANQGSEA come from the germline V gene. This CDR3 comprises 14 residues. CDR3 DNA: TGCAGCGTCCTCGGAGTATTAGCCAAAAACATTCAGTACTTC. Amino acid sequence: CSVLGVLAKNIQYF.

The chain uses TRBV15 and TRBJ1-2; 7 bases agree with TRBD1. After removal of 0 bases from V and 2 bases from J, the junction contained 3 bases not matched to a gene. The CDR3 spans 15 residues. Germline lookup yields CDR1 LNHNV and CDR2 YYDKDF (reference sequence). This CDR3 is CATSRDLDRNYGYTF. CDR3 bases: TGTGCCACCAGCAGAGATCTGGACAGGAACTATGGCTACACCTTC.